This T cell receptor (beta chain) was retrieved from a study of T-cell reconstitution after alpha-beta-depleted transplantation in children (dated by TCRdb to 2015 to 2016). For the study in its entirety: Using TCR repertoire profiling, the study quantitatively followed how T-cell immune reconstitution unfolded in children after TCRalphabeta/CD19-depleted allogeneic hematopoietic cell transplantation. Summary of the overall study and its limitations: In some patients, high TCRbeta diversity at day 60 was attributed to recipient T cells and intrathymic progenitors that had survived conditioning. Over subsequent months, a decline in hyperexpanded clone frequencies was noted, and after one year, T-cell counts and TCRbeta diversity were mostly ascribed to newly produced T cells. Apparently early alphabetaT-cell count recovery about two months after transplant reportedly relied on only several hundred rapidly expanded clones derived from non-depleted graft cells.

A distance of 13 bases separates the germline ends of V and J, which lose 1 base and 7 bases respectively. Reading from cysteine to phenylalanine, the CDR3 counts 15 amino acids. Here the CDR3 DNA is all that survives: 45 bases in frame from base 1. Taken from the germline V gene, the CDR1 and CDR2 loops are MGHRA and YSYEKL. This clonotype was observed many times. There is no known antigen for this receptor. Per-base qualities were not stored, and no clone one base away is much larger. Receptors were amplified or captured by PCR. Sequencer: Illumina HiSeq 2500. TCR libraries were prepared with molecular barcoding, using unique molecular identifiers to normalize TCRbeta repertoire quantification. TCRdb trimmed public reads at Q25 via fastp, called clones via MiXCR and kept in-frame beta chains. Duplicate CDR3 protein sequences are folded into a single record with the most common DNA and genes. The sample table lists approximately 190,000 distinct CDR3 sequences, under 8.5% of them with a count of one. Together, the top ten hold roughly 36% of the sample.

Reading the label with the study, this specimen's treatment or condition is: allogeneic hematopoietic cell transplantation with graft depleted of TCRalphabeta T cells and CD19 B cells. The children who served as transplant recipients had been given grafts of TCRalphabeta/CD19-depleted allogeneic hematopoietic cells. The chain employs TRBV4-1 and TRBJ1-4; a weak D assignment points to TRBD1 (6 bases agree). The sequence came from a male patient between 2 and 15 years old who had a stem cell transplant for acute myeloid leukemia, so the T cells may come from the graft donor. This specimen was PBMCs, mostly from graft donor cells, taken 360 days after TCRalphabeta/CD19-depleted stem cell transplant. At the DNA level, the sequence is TGCGCCAGCAGCCAAGTTATCTTGGACAGTGAAAAACTGTTTTTT. This encodes CASSQVILDSEKLFF.